This T cell receptor beta chain was captured in a study of blood T cell repertoires in COVID-19. For the study at large: The United States, Italy and Spain were the sources of the acute and convalescent COVID-19 samples. The cDNA or gDNA used as material had been derived from T cells, B-cell-depleted T cells, or PBMCs.

Seattle cases were enrolled at active infection and followed longitudinally. Original methodology: Nucleated cell counts were estimated from reference gene primer amplification. Profiling relied on immunoSEQ multiplex PCR, and the TCRdb table lists in-frame clones only, not all of them. That table gives V, J and clone size, and the DNA gave D and trimming. The table includes hundreds of thousands of clones, 85% to 90% detected once. From germline, CDR1 is SGHNT and CDR2 YYREEE (reference sequence). V was cut by 5 bases and J by 4 bases, with 12 bases left in between. This CDR3 spans 13 amino acids. This TCR was sampled from a woman in her 30s with COVID-19, enrolled during active disease. The source material was peripheral blood. The chain uses TRBV5-4 and TRBJ1-1, with D unresolved. In DNA, the CDR3 is TGTGCCAGCAGGAGTGATCCATCCACTGAAGCTTTCTTT. This codes for CASRSDPSTEAFF.